A single sample gave rise to the 7 T cell receptor beta chains below, sequenced in a study of cytomegalovirus exposure and HLA in healthy donors. PCR was performed using 60 Vbeta and 13 Jbeta primers. Sequencing used immunoSEQ multiplex PCR; TCRdb keeps in-frame clones, though not all of them. The table has about 150,000 clones, around 80% seen once. The sequencing sample was made of PBMCs. These receptors all come from a woman aged 40 to 55 in good health and CMV-seropositive.

The chain carries TRBV5-1 and TRBJ2-3; D call uncertain. The CDR3 runs to 12 residues. Germline loops: CDR1 SGHRS, CDR2 YFSETQ. The V end lost 0 bases, the J end lost 5 bases, and 4 bases lay between the germline ends. CDR3 residues: CASSLAKDTQYF. CDR3 nucleotides: TGCGCCAGCAGCTTGGCCAAAGATACGCAGTATTTT.

The chain recombines TRBV5-4 with TRBJ2-5, with TRBD2 matching over 8 bases. Per germline, CDR1 SGHNT and CDR2 YYREEE (reference sequence). There are 13 residues in the CDR3. The ends lost 2 bases at V and 5 bases at J; junction bases unmatched: 2. CDR3 protein: CASSFRGGETQYF. The CDR3 DNA reads as TGTGCCAGCAGCTTTCGGGGGGGGGAGACCCAGTACTTC.

This clone was seen more than once but under ten times. This rearrangement joins TRBV28 to TRBJ2-1; D may be TRBD1 (6 bases). The CDR3 totals 16 residues. V gave up 5 bases and J gave up 4 bases, with 18 bases separating them. Germline loops: CDR1 MDHEN, CDR2 SYDVKM. CDR3 residues: CASSPTGTPQYNEQFF. The CDR3 region has the DNA TGTGCCAGCAGTCCCACCGGGACACCCCAATACAATGAGCAGTTCTTC.

The chain joins TRBV5-1 to TRBJ2-7; 8 bases map to TRBD1. V shed 4 bases, J shed 6 bases, and the junction held 6 bases outside the gene matches. This CDR3 is built from 13 residues. Germline assignment: CDR1 SGHRS and CDR2 YFSETQ. CDR3 residues: CASSPTGVPEQYF. In DNA form, the CDR3 reads TGCGCCAGCAGCCCGACAGGGGTTCCCGAGCAGTACTTC.

This clone has only a few counts. The chain joins TRBV19 to TRBJ1-1; D call uncertain. Germline CDR1 LNHDA, CDR2 SQIVND (reference sequence). V lost 6 bases to trimming and J lost 7 bases, with 15 bases between them. The CDR3 length is 13 residues. Here the CDR3 reads CASSILSSYEAFF. For the CDR3, the DNA is TGTGCCAGTAGCATACTGAGTTCCTATGAAGCTTTCTTT.

The rearrangement joins TRBV2 to TRBJ2-3, with D possibly TRBD2 on 5 matching bases. V lost 9 bases, J lost 4 bases, and 14 bases lay in between. This CDR3 is built from 13 residues. CDR1 is SNHLY and CDR2 is FYNNEI in the germline V gene. CDR3 in DNA: TGTGCCAGAACGGGATTGGGTCCAGATACGCAGTATTTT. Residues: CARTGLGPDTQYF.

The chain combines TRBV19 with TRBJ2-7; 7 nucleotides agree with TRBD1. Germline CDR1 is LNHDA and CDR2 is SQIVND (reference sequence). V shed 5 bases, J shed 1 base, and the junction held 8 bases outside the gene matches. This CDR3 spans 15 amino acids. CDR3 nucleotides: TGTGCCAGTAGTGTCCGGGACAGTTTTTCCTACGAGCAGTACTTC. Its protein product is CASSVRDSFSYEQYF.